The 10 T cell receptor beta chains in this list originate from one sample, sequenced in a study of Graves' ophthalmopathy and Graves' hyperthyroidism. Amplification of the TCR beta CDR3 regions used RNA transcripts (as template). A first-round RT-PCR used HTBI primers, followed by a second-round multiplex PCR. MiXCR, applied by TCRdb to the multiplex PCR reads, yields one record per CDR3 protein. The repertoire consists of a few hundred thousand distinct CDR3 sequences, with under 45% occurring once and the leading ten covering roughly 4%. Sequencing was carried out using peripheral blood or thyroid tissue (not recorded which). The receptors stem from an adult man with Graves' hyperthyroidism.

This clonotype was detected ten times or more. The rearrangement joins TRBV20-1 to TRBJ2-7; a possible D gene is TRBD1 (6 bases). This CDR3 has 12 amino acids. V lost 4 bases and J 3 bases, leaving 10 bases between the germline ends. CDR1 is DFQATT, CDR2 SNEGSKA, per germline (reference sequence). CDR3 protein: CSATDSNYEQYF. The CDR3 DNA sequence: TGCAGTGCTACGGACAGCAACTACGAGCAGTACTTC.

In its sample, this clonotype was seen many times. The rearrangement joins TRBV12-3 or TRBV12-4 to TRBJ1-4; TRBD1 might be the D (5 bases). The CDR3 loop spans 16 amino acids. Between the trimmed V and J ends, which lost 5 bases and 4 bases, there was a span of 17 bases. CDR3 bases: TGTGCCAGCAGTCGTACGTCCGGGACCTATAATGAAAAACTGTTTTTT. Translating gives CASSRTSGTYNEKLFF.

Concerning this clonotype: With a much larger clone just one base away, this may be a read error. This chain joins TRBV6-1 and TRBJ2-7; maybe TRBD1 (6 bases). The germline CDR1 and CDR2 sequences are MNHNS and SASEGT. This CDR3 comprises 14 residues. The DNA for the CDR3 is TGTGCCAGCAGTACGCACGGGACAAGCTACGAGCAGCACTTC. It translates to CASSTHGTSYEQHF.

V usage is TRBV2 and J usage is TRBJ1-5; no firm D call. The CDR3 length is 14 residues. Germline CDR1 and CDR2: SNHLY and FYNNEI. Deletions cut 0 bases from V and 11 bases from J, with 14 bases between. CDR3 sequence: CASSEAVYQETQHF. In DNA, the CDR3 is TGTGCCAGCAGTGAAGCCGTCTACCAAGAGACCCAGCATTTT.

This clonotype was detected ten times or more. The chain links TRBV5-5 to TRBJ2-7; a weak D match, TRBD1 (5 bases). The CDR3 loop spans 15 amino acids. Trimming took 4 bases from V and 1 from J, leaving 15 bases between them. Germline V gene sequence: CDR1 SGHKS, CDR2 YYEKEE (reference sequence). In DNA form, the CDR3 reads TGTGCCAGCAGCCCGGGCAGGGTGGAATCCTACGAGCAGTACTTC. Residues: CASSPGRVESYEQYF.

At least ten counts were recorded for this clonotype. J is TRBJ1-5 and V is TRBV20-1; D is possibly TRBD1 (5 bases). The ends were cut back, 2 bases at V and 2 bases at J, with 16 bases in the middle. The CDR3 extends over 16 amino acids. Germline CDR1 reads DFQATT; CDR2 reads SNEGSKA (reference sequence). This CDR3 is CSARLGQSSRNQPQHF. The CDR3 coding sequence is TGCAGTGCTAGACTCGGACAATCTAGTCGCAATCAGCCCCAGCATTTT.

This clonotype was recorded once. The rearrangement links TRBV12-3 or TRBV12-4 to TRBJ2-7; 12 bases line up with TRBD2. The V and J ends lost 5 bases and 7 bases, in that order; junction bases with no gene match: 9. This CDR3 has 15 amino acids. The CDR3 sequence is CASSGLAGPYNEQYF. The CDR3 DNA is TGTGCCAGCAGTGGACTAGCGGGACCCTACAATGAGCAGTACTTC.

The chain couples TRBV7-9 to TRBJ2-5; 7 nucleotides match TRBD1. Judging by the DNA end, TRBJ2-1 fits better; the J call may be wrong. CDR3 size: 16 residues. CDR1 and CDR2 from the germline V gene are SEHNR and FQNEAQ (reference sequence). CDR3 bases: TGTGCCAGCAGCTTACCGATCCGGGACAGAGACAATGAGCAGTTCTTC. This codes for CASSLPIRDRDNEQFF.

About this clonotype: It is likely a read error, because the conserved phenylalanine at the end of the CDR3 is missing. The limits of the CDR3 on the DNA are not certain, so only TCRdb's listed CDR3 is given. The rearrangement uses TRBV24-1 and TRBJ1-6. The CDR3 length equals 9 residues, ends included. Germline V gene data show CDR1 as KGHDR and CDR2 as SFDVKD. CDR3 amino acids: CATSDPFTS.

V is TRBV29-1 and J is TRBJ2-7; TRBD1 agrees at 9 bases. The CDR3 length is 12 residues. Per the germline V gene, CDR1 is SQVTM and CDR2 is ANQGSEA. The CDR3 spells CRRTGDRYEQYF. CDR3 sequence (DNA): TGCAGACGGACAGGGGATCGTTACGAGCAGTACTTC.